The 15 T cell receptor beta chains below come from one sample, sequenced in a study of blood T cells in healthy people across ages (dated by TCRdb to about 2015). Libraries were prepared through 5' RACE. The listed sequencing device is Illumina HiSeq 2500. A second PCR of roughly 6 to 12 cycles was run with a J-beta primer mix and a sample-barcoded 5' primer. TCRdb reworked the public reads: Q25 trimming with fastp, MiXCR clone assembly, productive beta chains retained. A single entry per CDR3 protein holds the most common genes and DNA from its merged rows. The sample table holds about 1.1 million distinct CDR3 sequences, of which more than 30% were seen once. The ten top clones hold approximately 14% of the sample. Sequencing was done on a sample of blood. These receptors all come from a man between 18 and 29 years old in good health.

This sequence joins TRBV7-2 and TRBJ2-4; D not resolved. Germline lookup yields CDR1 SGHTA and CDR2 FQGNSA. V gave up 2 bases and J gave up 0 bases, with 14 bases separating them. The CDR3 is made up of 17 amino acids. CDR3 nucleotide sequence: TGTGCCAGCAGCTTATTTTTCGACCGTATAGCCAAAAACATTCAGTACTTC. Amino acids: CASSLFFDRIAKNIQYF.

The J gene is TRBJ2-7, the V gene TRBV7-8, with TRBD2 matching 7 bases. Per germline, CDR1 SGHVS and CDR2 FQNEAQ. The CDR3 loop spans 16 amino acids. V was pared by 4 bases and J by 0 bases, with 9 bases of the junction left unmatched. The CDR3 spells CASSSKGPSGSYEQYF. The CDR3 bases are TGTGCCAGCAGCTCTAAGGGGCCTAGCGGCTCCTACGAGCAGTACTTC.

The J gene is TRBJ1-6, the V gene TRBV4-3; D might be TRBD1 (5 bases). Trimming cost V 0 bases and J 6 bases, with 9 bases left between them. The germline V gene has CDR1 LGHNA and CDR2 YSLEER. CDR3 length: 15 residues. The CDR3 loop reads CASSQEAGFNSPLHF. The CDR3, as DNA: TGCGCCAGCAGCCAAGAGGCAGGGTTTAATTCACCCCTCCACTTT.

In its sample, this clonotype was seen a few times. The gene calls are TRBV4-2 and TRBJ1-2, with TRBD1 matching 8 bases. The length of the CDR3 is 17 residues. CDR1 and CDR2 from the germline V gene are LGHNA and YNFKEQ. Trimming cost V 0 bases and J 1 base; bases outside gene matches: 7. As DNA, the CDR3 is TGTGCCAGCAGCCAAGATAACAGGGGGGCCTTTAACTATGGCTACACCTTC. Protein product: CASSQDNRGAFNYGYTF.

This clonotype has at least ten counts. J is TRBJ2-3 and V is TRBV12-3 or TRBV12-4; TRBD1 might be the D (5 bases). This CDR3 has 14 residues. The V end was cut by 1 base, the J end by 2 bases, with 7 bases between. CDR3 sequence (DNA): TGTGCCAGCAGTTTAGGGGGCCTCACAGATACGCAGTATTTT. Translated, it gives CASSLGGLTDTQYF.

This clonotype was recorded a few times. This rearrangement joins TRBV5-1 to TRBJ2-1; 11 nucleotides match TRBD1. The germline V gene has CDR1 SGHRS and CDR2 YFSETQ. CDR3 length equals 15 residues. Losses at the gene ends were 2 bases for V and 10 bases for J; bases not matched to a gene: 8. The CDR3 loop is CASSLTGTGGEEQFF. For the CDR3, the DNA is TGCGCCAGCAGCTTAACCGGGACAGGGGGTGAGGAGCAGTTCTTC.

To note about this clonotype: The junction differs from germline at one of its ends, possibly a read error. The CDR3 reads CASGKGVTGTQYF. The CDR3 DNA is TGTGCCAGCGGGAAGGGTGTAACAGGTACGCAGTATTTT. The V gene is TRBV12-3 or TRBV12-4, the J gene TRBJ2-3; tentative D call: TRBD1 (5 bases). There are 13 residues in the CDR3.

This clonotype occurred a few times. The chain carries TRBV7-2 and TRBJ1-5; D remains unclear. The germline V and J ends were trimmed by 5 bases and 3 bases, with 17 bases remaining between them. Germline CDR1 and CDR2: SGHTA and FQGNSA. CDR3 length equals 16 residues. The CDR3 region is CASSPRALSPNQPQHF. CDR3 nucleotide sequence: TGTGCCAGCAGCCCACGGGCCCTATCCCCCAATCAGCCCCAGCATTTT. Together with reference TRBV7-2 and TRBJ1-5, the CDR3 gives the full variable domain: GAGVSQSPSNKVTEKGKDVELRCDPISGHTALYWYRQSLGQGLEFLIYFQGNSAPDKSGLPSDRFSAERTGGSVSTLTIQRTQQEDSAVYLCASSPRALSPNQPQHFGDGTRLSIL.

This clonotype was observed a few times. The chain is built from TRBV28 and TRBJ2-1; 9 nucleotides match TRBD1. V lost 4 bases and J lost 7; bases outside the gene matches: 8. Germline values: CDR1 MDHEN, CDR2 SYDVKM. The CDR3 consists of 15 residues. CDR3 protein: CASSWRTGANNEQFF. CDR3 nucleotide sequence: TGTGCCAGCAGTTGGAGGACAGGGGCAAATAATGAGCAGTTCTTC.

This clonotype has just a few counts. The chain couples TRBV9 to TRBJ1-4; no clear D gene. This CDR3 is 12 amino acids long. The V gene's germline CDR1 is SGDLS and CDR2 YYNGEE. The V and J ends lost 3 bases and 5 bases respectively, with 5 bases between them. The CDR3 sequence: CASSEGNEKLFF. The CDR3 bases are TGTGCCAGCAGCGAAGGGAATGAAAAACTGTTTTTT.

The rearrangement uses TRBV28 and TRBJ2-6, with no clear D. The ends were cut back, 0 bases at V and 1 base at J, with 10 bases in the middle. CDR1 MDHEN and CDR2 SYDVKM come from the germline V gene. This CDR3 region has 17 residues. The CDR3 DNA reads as TGTGCCAGCAGTTTATGCTCCCCGGGTTCTGGGGCCAACGTCCTGACTTTC. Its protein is CASSLCSPGSGANVLTF.

For the CDR3, the DNA is TGTGCCAGCACCCGCCTCCCCGGGACTGAGAGCTCCTACAATGAGCAGTTCTTC. As protein: CASTRLPGTESSYNEQFF. V usage is TRBV21-1 and J usage is TRBJ2-1; the D segment call TRBD2 is taken from the table without a DNA check. TRBV21-1 is described as a pseudogene. This CDR3 comprises 18 residues.

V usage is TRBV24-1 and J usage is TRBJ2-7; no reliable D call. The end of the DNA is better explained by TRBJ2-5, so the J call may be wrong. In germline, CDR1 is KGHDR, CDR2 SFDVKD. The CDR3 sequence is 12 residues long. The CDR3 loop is CATSGTGETQYF. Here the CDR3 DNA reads TGTGCCACCAGTGGCACTGGAGAGACCCAGTACTTC.

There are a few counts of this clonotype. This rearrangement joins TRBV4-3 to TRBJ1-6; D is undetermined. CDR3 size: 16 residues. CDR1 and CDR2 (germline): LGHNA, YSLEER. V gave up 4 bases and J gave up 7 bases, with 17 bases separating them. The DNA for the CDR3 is TGCGCCAGCAGCCCGATTCTGGGCAGCCCCAATTCACCCCTCCACTTT. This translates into CASSPILGSPNSPLHF.

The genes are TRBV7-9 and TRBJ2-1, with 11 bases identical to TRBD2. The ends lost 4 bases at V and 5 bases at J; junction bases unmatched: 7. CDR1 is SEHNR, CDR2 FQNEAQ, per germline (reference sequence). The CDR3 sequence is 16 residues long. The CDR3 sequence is CASSSRLAGRHNEQFF. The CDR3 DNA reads TGTGCCAGCAGCTCGAGACTAGCGGGGAGACACAATGAGCAGTTCTTC.